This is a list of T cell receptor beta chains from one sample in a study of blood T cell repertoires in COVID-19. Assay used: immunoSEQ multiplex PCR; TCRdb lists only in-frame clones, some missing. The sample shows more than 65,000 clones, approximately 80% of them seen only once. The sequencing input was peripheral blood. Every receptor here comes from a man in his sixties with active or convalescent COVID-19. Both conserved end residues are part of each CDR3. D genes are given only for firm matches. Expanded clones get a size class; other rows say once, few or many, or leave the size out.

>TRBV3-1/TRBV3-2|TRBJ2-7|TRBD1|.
CASSHPGQGSSYEQYF
TGTGCCAGCAGCCACCCGGGACAGGGCAGCTCCTACGAGCAGTACTTC
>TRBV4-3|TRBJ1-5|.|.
CASSQDVDQPQHF
TGCGCCAGCAGCCAAGATGTAGATCAGCCCCAGCATTTT
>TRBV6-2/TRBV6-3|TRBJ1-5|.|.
CASSRGSQPQHF
TGTGCCAGCAGTCGGGGGAGTCAGCCCCAGCATTTT
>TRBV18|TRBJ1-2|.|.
CASSPDKGYGYTF
TGTGCCAGCTCACCTGATAAGGGGTATGGCTACACCTTC
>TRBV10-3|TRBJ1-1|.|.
CAISESSATLNTEAFF
TGTGCCATCAGTGAGTCGAGCGCCACACTGAACACTGAAGCTTTCTTT
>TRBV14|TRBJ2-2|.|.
CASSQRQDSLNTGELFF
TGTGCCAGCAGCCAACGTCAGGATTCCCTGAACACCGGGGAGCTGTTTTTT
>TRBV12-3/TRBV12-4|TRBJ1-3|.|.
CATQKGAGNTIYF
TGTGCCACCCAAAAGGGAGCTGGAAACACCATATATTTT
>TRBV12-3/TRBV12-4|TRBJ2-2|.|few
CASSLGARELFF
TGTGCCAGCAGTTTGGGGGCGAGGGAGCTGTTTTTT
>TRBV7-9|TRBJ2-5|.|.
CASSFRRDQETQYF
TGTGCCAGCAGCTTCAGGAGGGACCAAGAGACCCAGTACTTC
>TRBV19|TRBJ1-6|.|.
CASSIRGRGGNSPLHF
TGTGCCAGTAGCATTCGTGGGCGGGGAGGTAATTCACCCCTCCACTTT
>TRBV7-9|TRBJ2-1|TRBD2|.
CASSLAGGTYNEQFF
TGTGCCAGCAGCTTGGCGGGGGGTACCTACAATGAGCAGTTCTTC
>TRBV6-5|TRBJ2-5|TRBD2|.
CASSLAGGLETQYF
TGTGCCAGCAGCCTAGCGGGGGGGCTCGAGACCCAGTACTTC
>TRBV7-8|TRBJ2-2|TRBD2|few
CASSSGTSIAGELFF
TGTGCCAGCAGTTCCGGGACTAGTATCGCCGGGGAGCTGTTTTTT
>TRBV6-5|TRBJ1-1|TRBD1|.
CASSSRTGGETEAFF
TGTGCCAGCAGTTCCCGGACAGGGGGCGAAACTGAAGCTTTCTTT
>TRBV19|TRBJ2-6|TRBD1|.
CASSSNRGLGSGANVLTF
TGTGCCAGTAGTTCAAACAGGGGGCTAGGCTCTGGGGCCAACGTCCTGACTTTC
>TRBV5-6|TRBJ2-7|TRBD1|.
CASSLAVAGGYYEQYF
TGTGCCAGCAGCTTGGCGGTGGCAGGGGGCTACTACGAGCAGTACTTC
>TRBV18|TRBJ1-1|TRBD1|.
CASSPFAGGQLNTEAFF
TGTGCCAGCTCACCATTTGCAGGGGGCCAGCTGAACACTGAAGCTTTCTTT
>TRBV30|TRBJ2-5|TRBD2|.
CAWRVAGGSDTQYF
TGTGCCTGGAGGGTAGCGGGGGGGTCCGATACCCAGTACTTC
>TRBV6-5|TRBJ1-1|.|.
CASSYYSETEAFF
TGTGCCAGCAGTTACTACTCCGAGACTGAAGCTTTCTTT
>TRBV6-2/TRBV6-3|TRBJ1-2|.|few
CASSMSGNYGYTF
TGTGCCAGCAGTATGAGCGGGAACTATGGCTACACCTTC
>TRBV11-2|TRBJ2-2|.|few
CASRHGAQTGELFF
TGTGCCAGCAGACATGGGGCCCAAACCGGGGAGCTGTTTTTT
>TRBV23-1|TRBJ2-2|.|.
CATGPHTGELFF
TGCGCCACTGGGCCCCACACCGGGGAGCTGTTTTTT
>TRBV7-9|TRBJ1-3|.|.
CASSSRGARSGNTIYF
TGTGCCAGCAGCTCCCGGGGAGCTCGCTCTGGAAACACCATATATTTT
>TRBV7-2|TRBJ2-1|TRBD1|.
CASSLRRPGQGYNEQFF
TGTGCCAGCAGCTTAAGGAGGCCGGGACAGGGCTACAATGAGCAGTTCTTC
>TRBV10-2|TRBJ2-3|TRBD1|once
CASSDPGQARNTQYF
TGCGCCAGCAGTGATCCAGGACAGGCACGGAATACGCAGTATTTT
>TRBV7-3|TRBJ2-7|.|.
CASSLTRDTSYEQYF
TGTGCCAGCAGCTTAACCCGGGACACCTCCTACGAGCAGTACTTC
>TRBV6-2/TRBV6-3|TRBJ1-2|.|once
CASSFDSENHYGYTF
TGTGCCAGCAGTTTTGACAGCGAAAATCACTATGGCTACACCTTC
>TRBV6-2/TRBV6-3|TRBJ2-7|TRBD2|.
CASSSGLALIFYEQYF
TGTGCCAGCAGTTCCGGACTAGCTTTGATTTTCTACGAGCAGTACTTC
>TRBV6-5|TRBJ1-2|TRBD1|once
CASSLQGDRGYTF
TGTGCCAGCTCTTTGCAGGGGGACAGAGGCTACACCTTC
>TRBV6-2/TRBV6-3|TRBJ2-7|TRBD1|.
CASSTPDRKLSYEQYF
TGTGCCAGCAGTACCCCGGACAGGAAGCTCTCCTACGAGCAGTACTTC
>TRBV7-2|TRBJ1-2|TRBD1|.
CASSLEGDRPGYTF
TGTGCCAGCAGCTTAGAAGGGGACAGACCCGGCTACACCTTC
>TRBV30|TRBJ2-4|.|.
CAWARQDKNIQYF
TGTGCCTGGGCCCGACAGGACAAAAACATTCAGTACTTC
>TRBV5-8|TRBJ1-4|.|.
CASTLPGQINEKLFF
TGTGCCAGCACTCTACCCGGACAGATTAATGAAAAACTGTTTTTT
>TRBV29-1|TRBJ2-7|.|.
CSVERGSGEQYF
TGCAGCGTTGAAAGGGGCTCTGGGGAGCAGTACTTC
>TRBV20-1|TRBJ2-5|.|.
CSASLIGEETQYF
TGCAGTGCTAGTCTAATAGGGGAAGAGACCCAGTACTTC
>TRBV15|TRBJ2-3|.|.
CATSRVRGGVGTQYF
TGTGCCACCAGCAGAGTCAGGGGTGGGGTGGGTACGCAGTATTTT
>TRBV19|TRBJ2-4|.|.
CASSTDTINIQYF
TGTGCCAGTAGTACGGACACAATAAACATTCAGTACTTC
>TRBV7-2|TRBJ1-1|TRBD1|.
CASSYRGLNTEAFF
TGTGCCAGCAGCTACAGGGGTCTTAACACTGAAGCTTTCTTT
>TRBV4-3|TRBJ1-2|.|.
CASSQSANGQGYGYTF
TGCGCCAGCAGCCAATCTGCGAATGGGCAGGGCTATGGCTACACCTTC
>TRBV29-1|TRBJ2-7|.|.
CSVLRGPRGEQYF
TGCAGCGTTTTGCGGGGCCCCCGGGGGGAGCAGTACTTC
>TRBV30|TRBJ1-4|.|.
CAWGGGGPNEKLFF
TGTGCCTGGGGGGGAGGGGGGCCTAATGAAAAACTGTTTTTT
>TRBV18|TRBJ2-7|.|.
CASSPQSPGTSYEQYF
TGTGCCAGCTCACCACAGTCCCCCGGGACTTCTTACGAGCAGTACTTC